This entry describes one TCR beta chain. It has no known antigen specificity. No quality values exist for individual bases; no much larger clone is one base distant. These data belong to a study of control samples from healthy donors and cancer patients (dated by TCRdb to 2018 to 2021). The germline V gene (reference sequence) provides CDR1 DFQATT and CDR2 SNEGSKA. Measured from the cysteine to the phenylalanine, the CDR3 is 12 residues long. Only the CDR3 portion is preserved as DNA: 36 bases, with reading frame beginning at the first base. Trimming removed 3 bases from V and 1 base from J, leaving 6 bases between the germline ends. The library was produced with the immunoSEQ multiplex PCR assay. TCRdb's version of the immuneACCESS table is confined to in-frame rearrangements and falls short of the full clone set. An unresolved V gene accounts for under half of the shortfall where checked; the remainder is of unknown origin. The sample contains 150,000 to 160,000 clones, around 95% of them found a single time. The top ten constitute 5% to 6.5% of the sample.

What was sequenced was blood. The clonotype was recovered from a middle-aged man in good health. In this chain, TRBV20-1 is recombined with TRBJ1-1; too little of a D gene remains to name it. The CDR3 in this case is CSASKGNTEAFF. Here is the DNA: TGCAGTGCTAGTAAGGGGAACACTGAAGCTTTCTTT.